This T cell receptor (beta chain) stems from a study of blood T cells in healthy people across ages. This clonotype occurred a few times. It was with a sample-barcoded 5' primer and a J-beta primer mix that a second PCR of roughly 7 to 12 cycles was run. TCRdb analysed the 5' RACE reads with MiXCR anew, one entry per CDR3 protein. Of 800,000 to 1,000,000 distinct CDR3 sequences in the sample, around 49% are singletons; the top ten hold around 15%. The CDR3 runs 13 residues. Germline CDR1 and CDR2: DFQATT and SNEGSKA (reference sequence). V lost 3 bases, J lost 4 bases, and 13 bases lay in between. The authors isolated at least 6 million PBMCs per sample.

The clonotype originates from a man aged 25 to 40 in good health. The V and J genes are TRBV20-1 and TRBJ2-7, with D tentatively TRBD1 (5 bases). Sequences were obtained from blood. The CDR3 bases are TGCAGTGCTAGTTCGGACACCTCTTACGAGCAGTACTTC. Residues: CSASSDTSYEQYF.